This section outlines one T cell receptor beta chain sequence together with its context. The antigen is undetermined. The data were obtained in a study of CD8 T cells in Susac syndrome. The study, taken as a whole, reports: It was acknowledged by the study that relatively few individuals were included in its TCR sequencing and HLA analysis.

Germline V CDR1 and CDR2: MNHEY, SMNVEV (reference sequence). This CDR3 has 13 amino acids. The V gene lost 5 bases and the J gene lost 7 bases, with 13 bases spanning the gap. The multiple sclerosis controls comprised treatment-naive patients whose relapsing-remitting disease was stable or active. Purification of the CD8+ and CD4+ T cells relied on negative isolation, and TEMRA cells underwent FACS enrichment. Random hexamers were used to reverse transcribe roughly 0.45 to 1 ug of RNA. The CDR3 of TCR beta was amplified by immunoSEQ multiplex PCR across 54 Vbeta and 13 Jbeta. TCRdb re-called the immunoSEQ multiplex PCR reads with MiXCR, one entry per CDR3 protein. The data show about 180,000 distinct CDR3 sequences, 85% to 95% seen once.

This chain joins TRBV27 and TRBJ2-3; no clear D gene. The TCR originated in a human donor with multiple sclerosis. Sequencing was performed on CD8+ T cells from PBMCs. In DNA form, the CDR3 reads TGTGCCAGCAGTCTCGCCACCCCAAATACGCAGTATTTT. This sequence encodes CASSLATPNTQYF.